The clone carrying this T cell receptor beta chain was recorded only once. What it recognizes is unknown. Germline V gene lookup returns CDR1 LNHNV and CDR2 YYDKDF (reference sequence). The CDR3 runs 18 residues. J lost 3 bases, V lost 1 base, and 14 bases had no gene match. These data come from a study of T cells in localized non-small cell lung cancer. Whole-study results and caveats: Clonality of T cells reached its maximum in uninvolved adjacent lung, surpassing tumor. One tumor region alone was sequenced, and heterogeneity therefore remains possible.

This table comes from immunoSEQ multiplex PCR, and its TCRdb copy is limited to in-frame clones, with some not included. The sample carries 52,000 or so clones, over 80% recorded once. The receptor was isolated from a man aged 40-75 years with stage III lung adenocarcinoma. Sequenced here: peripheral blood mononuclear cells, sampled before any cancer treatment. The V gene is TRBV15, the J gene TRBJ2-7, with 8 bases identical to TRBD1. The CDR3 DNA is TGTGCCACCAGCAGAGCCCCCTCTCAGGGGGCCGCCGTCTACGAGCAGTACTTC. Amino acids: CATSRAPSQGAAVYEQYF.